The 20 T cell receptor beta chains given below trace back to one sample, sequenced in a study of blood T cell repertoires in COVID-19. TCRdb's copy holds only in-frame clones and misses some; the assay was immunoSEQ multiplex PCR. The sample includes 130,000 or so clones, 87% of them seen just once. Sequenced sample: peripheral blood. The receptors shown here come from a woman between 50 and 59 years old with acute or convalescent COVID-19.

The chain recombines TRBV6-5 with TRBJ1-2; tentatively, D is TRBD1 (6 bases). V was clipped by 5 bases and J by 6 bases, with 16 bases between them. Germline V CDR1 and CDR2: MNHEY, SVGAGI. This CDR3 spans 14 amino acids. CDR3 region: CASSTRQVGDGYTF. The CDR3 nucleotides are TGTGCCAGCAGTACGCGACAGGTCGGAGATGGCTACACCTTC.

J is TRBJ1-1 and V is TRBV6-2 or TRBV6-3, with 7 bases that match TRBD1. CDR3 size: 14 residues. Germline CDR1 and CDR2: MNHEY and SVGEGT. Germline trimming cut 4 bases from V and 1 base from J; bases unmatched to any gene: 3. CDR3 region: CASSLQGQNTEAFF. Written as DNA, the CDR3 is TGTGCCAGCAGTTTACAGGGGCAGAACACTGAAGCTTTCTTT.

This clone was seen a few times. This chain joins TRBV7-7 and TRBJ2-3; D uncertain. With 5 bases removed from V and 4 bases from J, the gap between germline ends came to 16 bases. CDR1 and CDR2 from the germline V gene are SSHAT and FNYEAQ (reference sequence). The CDR3 is made up of 15 amino acids. The CDR3 region has the DNA TGTGCCAGCAGCCCCACCTTGACTGTGGCAGATACGCAGTATTTT. Its translation: CASSPTLTVADTQYF. Complete variable domain (other parts from reference TRBV7-7 and TRBJ2-3): GAGVSQSPRYKVTKRGQDVTLRCDPISSHATLYWYQQALGQGPEFLTYFNYEAQPDKSGLPSDRFSAERPEGSISTLTIQRTEQRDSAMYRCASSPTLTVADTQYFGPGTRLTVL.

The rearrangement links TRBV25-1 to TRBJ2-1; TRBD2 is a possible D gene (5 bases). The CDR3 runs 13 residues. In germline, CDR1 is MGHDK, CDR2 SYGVNS. V was cut by 7 bases and J by 4 bases, with 11 bases left in between. The CDR3: CASKSSGYNEQFF. CDR3 bases: TGTGCCAGCAAGTCAAGCGGTTACAATGAGCAGTTCTTC.

The V call is TRBV15, the J call TRBJ2-7, with TRBD1 matching over 10 bases. This CDR3 has 16 amino acids. Unmatched junction bases numbered 6, after V lost 0 bases and J lost 4 bases. Germline V gives CDR1 LNHNV, CDR2 YYDKDF (reference sequence). The CDR3 bases are TGTGCCACCAGCAGAGATAAGGACAGGGGGAGGTACGAGCAGTACTTC. Translation gives CATSRDKDRGRYEQYF.

The CDR3 protein is CSVQGMYTEAFF. The CDR3 DNA reads as TGCAGCGTGCAGGGTATGTACACTGAAGCTTTCTTT. The genes are TRBV29-1 and TRBJ1-1; a possible D gene is TRBD1 (5 bases). The CDR3 is made up of 12 amino acids. The germline V and J ends were trimmed by 6 bases and 3 bases, with 11 bases remaining between them. Germline CDR1 is SQVTM and CDR2 is ANQGSEA.

The CDR3 loop reads CASSFCPTSGSYNEQFF. CDR3 DNA: TGTGCCAGCAGCTTTTGCCCGACTAGCGGGAGCTACAATGAGCAGTTCTTC. The chain couples TRBV7-7 to TRBJ2-1, with TRBD2 matching over 12 bases. Germline lookup yields CDR1 SSHAT and CDR2 FNYEAQ (reference sequence). The CDR3 is 17 residues long. The V and J ends lost 3 bases and 3 bases, in that order; junction bases with no gene match: 6.

This clone was seen more than once but under ten times. The chain joins TRBV5-8 to TRBJ2-7; 8 bases agree with TRBD2. This CDR3 has 17 residues. V dropped 4 bases and J dropped 1; count of bases not matched to a gene: 13. The germline V gene encodes CDR1 SGHTS and CDR2 YDEGEE. The CDR3: CASSPRGGAGGSYEQYF. The CDR3 DNA reads TGTGCCAGCAGCCCCCGGGGGGGGGCGGGAGGATCCTACGAGCAGTACTTC.

This sequence joins TRBV7-2 and TRBJ2-7, with a weak D call TRBD1 (5 bases). Trimming cost V 2 bases and J 2 bases, with 10 bases left between them. This CDR3 is 14 amino acids long. Germline CDR1 and CDR2: SGHTA and FQGNSA. CDR3 bases: TGTGCCAGCAGCTTATCAGGGCTCACCTACGAGCAGTACTTC. Amino acid sequence: CASSLSGLTYEQYF.

The sample holds a few counts of this clone. The rearrangement links TRBV30 to TRBJ1-2; 11 bases are shared with TRBD1. The CDR3 totals 14 residues. Germline CDR1 and CDR2: GTSNPN and SVGIG (reference sequence). The CDR3 DNA sequence: TGTGCTTCGTACCGGGACAGGGGGTACTATGGCTACACCTTC. This encodes CASYRDRGYYGYTF. Full variable domain (rest looked up from reference TRBV30 and TRBJ1-2): SQTIHQWPATLVQPVGSPLSLECTVEGTSNPNLYWYRQAAGRGLQLLFYSVGIGQISSEVPQNLSASRPQDRQFILSSKKLLLSDSGFYLCASYRDRGYYGYTFGSGTRLTVV.

The V and J genes are TRBV14 and TRBJ1-3; the match to TRBD1 covers 7 bases. V shed 7 bases and J 2 bases; nucleotides not matched to a gene: 2. Germline V gives CDR1 SGHDN, CDR2 FVKESK. This CDR3 spans 13 amino acids. The CDR3 loop is CASNTGAGNTIYF. CDR3 DNA: TGTGCCAGCAATACAGGGGCTGGAAACACCATATATTTT.

The chain uses TRBV5-1 and TRBJ1-1; 8 bases are a match to TRBD1. V dropped 7 bases and J dropped 7; count of bases not matched to a gene: 6. This CDR3 comprises 12 residues. The germline CDR1 and CDR2 sequences are SGHRS and YFSETQ. The CDR3 protein is CASYDRGDEAFF. The CDR3 DNA reads as TGCGCCAGCTACGACAGGGGTGATGAAGCTTTCTTT. Looking up the rest from reference TRBV5-1 and TRBJ1-1 gives the full variable domain: KAGVTQTPRYLIKTRGQQVTLSCSPISGHRSVSWYQQTPGQGLQFLFEYFSETQRNKGNFPGRFSGRQFSNSRSEMNVSTLELGDSALYLCASYDRGDEAFFGQGTRLTVV.

About this clone itself: Without the conserved terminal phenylalanine or tryptophan, this CDR3 likely stems from a read error. It is unclear where the CDR3 begins or ends on the DNA, so no DNA is shown, and the CDR3 is as TCRdb lists it. This rearrangement joins TRBV27 to TRBJ1-2; TRBD1, as called in the table, went unchecked against the DNA. With termini counted, the CDR3 has 10 amino acids. Germline V gene data show CDR1 as MNHEY and CDR2 as SMNVEV (reference sequence). CDR3 sequence: CASSRQDSIA.

V usage is TRBV14 and J usage is TRBJ1-2; D is undetermined. The V end lost 1 base, the J end lost 4 bases, and 7 bases lay between the germline ends. The CDR3 loop spans 13 amino acids. CDR1 and CDR2 (germline): SGHDN, FVKESK. This CDR3 is CASSQVAGYGYTF. CDR3 DNA sequence: TGTGCCAGCAGCCAAGTAGCCGGCTATGGCTACACCTTC.

J is TRBJ1-2 and V is TRBV27; tentative D call: TRBD1 (5 bases). V gave up 2 bases and J gave up 4 bases, with 8 bases separating them. The CDR3 is 13 amino acids. The germline V gene has CDR1 MNHEY and CDR2 SMNVEV (reference sequence). The CDR3 sequence is CASSLQGGYGYTF. The CDR3 DNA is TGTGCCAGCAGTTTACAGGGTGGCTATGGCTACACCTTC.

This clone came up once. The J gene is TRBJ2-7, the V gene TRBV5-4, with 11 bases matching TRBD2. The CDR3 spans 17 residues. CDR1 SGHNT and CDR2 YYREEE come from the germline V gene (reference sequence). Trimming cost V 4 bases and J 0 bases; bases outside gene matches: 9. CDR3 nucleotide sequence: TGTGCCAGCAGCCTACGGGTAGCGGGAGGGCCCTCCTACGAGCAGTACTTC. Translated: CASSLRVAGGPSYEQYF.

This rearrangement joins TRBV30 to TRBJ2-7; perhaps TRBD1 as D (5 bases). CDR3 length equals 12 residues. Germline CDR1 is GTSNPN and CDR2 is SVGIG (reference sequence). Trimming pared 3 bases from V and 4 bases from J, leaving 10 bases between. The CDR3 reads CAWSQGRYEQYF. In nucleotides, the CDR3 is TGTGCCTGGAGCCAGGGAAGGTACGAGCAGTACTTC. The variable domain in full, with the rest retrieved from reference TRBV30 and TRBJ2-7, is SQTIHQWPATLVQPVGSPLSLECTVEGTSNPNLYWYRQAAGRGLQLLFYSVGIGQISSEVPQNLSASRPQDRQFILSSKKLLLSDSGFYLCAWSQGRYEQYFGPGTRLTVT.

This clone was counted a single time. J is TRBJ2-3 and V is TRBV3-1 (or the pseudogene TRBV3-2), with D perhaps TRBD1 (6 bases). Germline V gene data show CDR1 as LGHDT and CDR2 as YNNKEL (reference sequence). Trimming left V 3 bases short and J 3 bases short, with 13 bases between. The CDR3 is 15 amino acids. In DNA, the CDR3 is TGTGCCAGCAGCCATAAGGGGGAATGGACAGATACGCAGTATTTT. Translated: CASSHKGEWTDTQYF.

This clone was recorded only once. The chain joins TRBV3-1 (or the pseudogene TRBV3-2) to TRBJ2-1; D is perhaps TRBD2 (5 bases). Trimming cost V 3 bases and J 5 bases, with 17 bases left between them. The germline V gene encodes CDR1 LGHDT and CDR2 YNNKEL (reference sequence). The CDR3 covers 16 residues. The CDR3 region is CASSHAGLPGNNEQFF. The CDR3 bases are TGTGCCAGCAGCCACGCTGGCCTCCCCGGGAACAATGAGCAGTTCTTC.

CDR3 in amino acids: CASSLTGPVFGSGNTIYF. DNA of the CDR3: TGTGCCAGCAGCTTGACAGGGCCCGTTTTTGGTTCTGGAAACACCATATATTTT. The genes are TRBV7-8 and TRBJ1-3, with 7 bases aligning to TRBD1. The CDR3 spans 18 residues. Germline V gene lookup returns CDR1 SGHVS and CDR2 FQNEAQ. Trimming at V came to 3 bases and at J to 1 base, leaving 12 bases not matched to a gene.